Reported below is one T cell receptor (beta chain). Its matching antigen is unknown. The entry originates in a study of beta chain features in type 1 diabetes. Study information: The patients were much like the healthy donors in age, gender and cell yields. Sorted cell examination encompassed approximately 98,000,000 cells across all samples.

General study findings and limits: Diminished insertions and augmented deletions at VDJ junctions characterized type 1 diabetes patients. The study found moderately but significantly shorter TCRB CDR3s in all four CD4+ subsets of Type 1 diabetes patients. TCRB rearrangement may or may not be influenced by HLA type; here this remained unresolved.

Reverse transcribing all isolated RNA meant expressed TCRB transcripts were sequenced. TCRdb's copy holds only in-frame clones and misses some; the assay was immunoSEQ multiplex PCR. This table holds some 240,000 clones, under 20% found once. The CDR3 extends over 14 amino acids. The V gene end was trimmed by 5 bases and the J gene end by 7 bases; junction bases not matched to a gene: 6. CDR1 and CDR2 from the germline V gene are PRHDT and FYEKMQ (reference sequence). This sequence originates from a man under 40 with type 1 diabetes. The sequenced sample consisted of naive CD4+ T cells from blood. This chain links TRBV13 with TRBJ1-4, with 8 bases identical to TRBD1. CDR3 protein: CASSTRTGFEKLFF. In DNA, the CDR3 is TGTGCCAGCAGCACCCGGACAGGGTTTGAAAAACTGTTTTTT.